This T cell receptor beta chain was captured in a study of cytomegalovirus exposure and HLA in healthy donors. Germline-derived CDR1 and CDR2 are MRHNA and SNTAGT. This CDR3 contains 14 residues. V shed 10 bases, J shed 5 bases, and the junction held 10 bases outside the gene matches. This clone was seen a few times. In the PCR, 60 Vbeta and 13 Jbeta primers were used. Profiled with immunoSEQ multiplex PCR; TCRdb holds only in-frame clones, not every one. The sample has about 98,000 clones; around 77% are singletons. This clonotype originated in a male donor in good health and CMV-seropositive. The chain combines TRBV6-4 with TRBJ1-1; 10 nucleotides agree with TRBD1. Sequenced: PBMCs. CDR3 loop: CATRGGQGSTEAFF. The CDR3 coding sequence is TGTGCCACAAGGGGGGGACAGGGGAGTACTGAAGCTTTCTTT.